This is a list of T cell receptor beta chains from one sample in a study of Ad26.COV2.S vaccination and SARS-CoV-2 variants. Generated by immunoSEQ multiplex PCR, the TCRdb table keeps only in-frame clones and is missing some. The top ten clones hold about 2.5% of a sample with roughly 420,000 clones, 85% to 90% of them seen once. This specimen was peripheral blood, taken in a trial of Ad26.COV2.S vaccine versus placebo. Source of these receptors: a person aged 18-60 years who received the Ad26.COV2.S COVID-19 vaccine or a placebo. Both conserved end residues are part of each CDR3. Each record gives: J gene, clone size, V gene, D gene, CDR3 protein, CDR3 DNA. The D gene is left open where the match is weak. Not all rows give a size; the values are once, few, many and, for expanded clones, a class.

TRBJ1-5	.	TRBV7-9	.	CASSSFYSNQPQHF	TGTGCCAGCAGCTCTTTTTATAGCAATCAGCCCCAGCATTTT
TRBJ1-2	.	TRBV5-5	TRBD1	CASSLGGTGENGYTF	TGTGCCAGCAGCTTGGGGGGGACAGGGGAAAATGGCTACACCTTC
TRBJ2-5	.	TRBV6-5	.	CASSYSGSLYQETQYF	TGTGCCAGCAGTTACTCGGGATCCCTTTACCAAGAGACCCAGTACTTC
TRBJ1-1	.	TRBV19	TRBD1	CASSVGTGKEAFF	TGTGCCAGTAGCGTCGGGACAGGAAAGGAAGCTTTCTTT
TRBJ2-3	once	TRBV18	.	CASSPLHPRIGGGTDTQYF	TGTGCCAGCTCACCTCTCCACCCCCGGATCGGGGGAGGCACAGATACGCAGTATTTT
TRBJ1-2	.	TRBV2	.	CASRLNPGDRGGYTF	TGTGCCAGCAGGCTAAATCCAGGCGACCGGGGAGGCTACACCTTC
TRBJ2-7	.	TRBV30	TRBD2	CAWNVGGGAFEQYF	TGTGCCTGGAATGTTGGCGGGGGGGCGTTCGAGCAGTACTTC
TRBJ1-6	.	TRBV18	.	CASSPLGAGSGSPLHF	TGTGCCAGCTCACCACTAGGAGCGGGGAGTGGTTCACCCCTCCACTTT
TRBJ2-3	once	TRBV10-1	.	CASRPLRTPTDTQYF	TGCGCCAGCAGGCCCCTCAGGACCCCAACAGATACGCAGTATTTT
TRBJ1-3	.	TRBV4-2	.	CASSQRQAVFAGNTIYF	TGTGCCAGCAGCCAGAGGCAGGCCGTCTTCGCTGGAAACACCATATATTTT
TRBJ2-6	.	TRBV7-6	.	CASSLESEITGANVLTF	TGTGCCAGCAGCTTAGAGTCGGAGATAACTGGGGCCAACGTCCTGACTTTC
TRBJ2-7	.	TRBV10-3	TRBD1	CAISSGGTSYEQYF	TGTGCCATCAGTTCAGGGGGAACCTCCTACGAGCAGTACTTC
TRBJ1-1	.	TRBV18	.	CASHPGGRGEAFF	TGTGCCAGCCACCCCGGGGGGAGGGGTGAAGCTTTCTTT
TRBJ1-1	.	TRBV7-2	TRBD1	CASSLAQGAVTEAFF	TGTGCCAGCAGCTTAGCTCAGGGGGCAGTGACTGAAGCTTTCTTT
TRBJ2-1	.	TRBV5-1	TRBD2	CASSLMRGGPYNEQFF	TGCGCCAGCAGCTTGATGCGGGGGGGACCCTACAATGAGCAGTTCTTC
TRBJ2-5	.	TRBV28	.	CASSFIGGGDSIAETQYF	TGTGCCAGCAGTTTCATAGGAGGGGGCGATTCTATCGCGGAGACCCAGTACTTC